The T cell receptor beta chain described here comes from a study of monozygotic twins with inflammatory bowel disease. With the 5' RACE reads reprocessed, TCRdb shows one record per CDR3 protein and no DNA. This table lists about 93,000 distinct CDR3 sequences. This TCR was sampled from a human donor with ulcerative colitis or Crohn's disease, or a healthy co-twin of an affected twin (not recorded which). The sequencing input was blood.

CDR3 sequence reads: CASSPSGSLNTEAFF. The chain combines TRBV12-3 or TRBV12-4 with TRBJ1-1. The CDR3 loop spans 15 amino acids.